The 24 T cell receptor beta chains below were found in one sample sequenced in a study of T cell responses to AZD1222 COVID-19 vaccine. Method: immunoSEQ multiplex PCR; TCRdb's copy keeps in-frame clones and lacks some. The profile covers under 150,000 clones, with under 95% appearing a single time and 4% to 6% taken by the ten largest. Sequencing used peripheral blood, obtained on day 0 of AZD1222 vaccination. Receptors were obtained from an adult in good health.

V gene TRBV6-1 combines with J gene TRBJ2-3; TRBD2 is a possible D gene (6 bases). The CDR3 sequence is 15 residues long. Germline values: CDR1 MNHNS, CDR2 SASEGT. Deletions cut 3 bases from V and 1 base from J, with 11 bases between. In nucleotides, the CDR3 is TGTGCCAGCAGTGAGGCGGGGTGGGGCACAGATACGCAGTATTTT. Translation gives CASSEAGWGTDTQYF.

The V call is TRBV19, the J call TRBJ2-5, with TRBD1 matching over 9 bases. The germline gives CDR1 LNHDA, CDR2 SQIVND (reference sequence). The CDR3 consists of 14 residues. The trim removed 5 bases at V and 5 bases at J, leaving 6 bases unmatched. The DNA for the CDR3 is TGTGCCAGTAGTGGCACAGGGGGCGCGGAGACCCAGTACTTC. Amino acids: CASSGTGGAETQYF.

The V call is TRBV27, the J call TRBJ1-5; 8 bases fit TRBD1. This CDR3 spans 15 amino acids. With V trimmed by 4 bases and J by 6 bases, 8 bases remained unmatched. Per germline, CDR1 MNHEY and CDR2 SMNVEV (reference sequence). The CDR3 is CASSSRQGSRQPQHF. CDR3 nucleotides: TGTGCCAGCAGTTCCCGACAGGGGTCCCGTCAGCCCCAGCATTTT.

The chain links TRBV19 to TRBJ1-5; D remains ambiguous. There are 15 residues in the CDR3. The V end was cut by 3 bases, the J end by 0 bases, with 9 bases between. Germline V gene sequence: CDR1 LNHDA, CDR2 SQIVND (reference sequence). The CDR3 DNA follows: TGTGCCAGTAGTATGAGAAGGTCTAGCAATCAGCCCCAGCATTTT. This encodes CASSMRRSSNQPQHF. Complete variable domain (other parts from reference TRBV19 and TRBJ1-5): DGGITQSPKYLFRKEGQNVTLSCEQNLNHDAMYWYRQDPGQGLRLIYYSQIVNDFQKGDIAEGYSVSREKKESFPLTVTSAQKNPTAFYLCASSMRRSSNQPQHFGDGTRLSIL.

This chain connects TRBV24-1 to TRBJ1-2; possibly TRBD1 for D (5 bases). Germline V CDR1 and CDR2: KGHDR, SFDVKD. V was cut by 0 bases and J by 6 bases, with 7 bases left in between. The CDR3 loop spans 13 amino acids. In nucleotides, the CDR3 is TGTGCCACCAGTGATTTGCTAGGGGATGGCTACACCTTC. Translated, it gives CATSDLLGDGYTF.

Here the CDR3 reads CASGIVSQDRGVNTEAFF. The CDR3, as DNA: TGTGCCAGCGGTATTGTTAGTCAGGACAGGGGGGTGAACACTGAAGCTTTCTTT. The V call is TRBV9, the J call TRBJ1-1, with 10 bases aligning to TRBD1. Germline V lookup: CDR1 SGDLS, CDR2 YYNGEE. With 7 bases clipped from V and 0 bases from J, the junction kept 15 bases outside the gene matches. The CDR3 is made up of 18 amino acids.

In DNA, the CDR3 is TGTGCCAGCAGTCCTCGGGTGAGCAATCAGCCCCAGCATTTT. This encodes CASSPRVSNQPQHF. The gene calls are TRBV7-2 and TRBJ1-5; no clear D. The germline CDR1 and CDR2 sequences are SGHTA and FQGNSA. There are 14 residues in the CDR3. The V end was cut by 6 bases, the J end by 1 base, with 10 bases between. The full variable domain, completed using reference TRBV7-2 and TRBJ1-5, is GAGVSQSPSNKVTEKGKDVELRCDPISGHTALYWYRQSLGQGLEFLIYFQGNSAPDKSGLPSDRFSAERTGGSVSTLTIQRTQQEDSAVYLCASSPRVSNQPQHFGDGTRLSIL.

This chain connects TRBV16 to TRBJ1-2; D remains unclear. The V gene's germline CDR1 is KGHSY and CDR2 FQNENV. V gave up 2 bases and J gave up 0 bases, with 4 bases separating them. This CDR3 contains 13 residues. This chain's CDR3 is CASSQGSNYGYTF. Here the CDR3 DNA reads TGTGCCAGCAGCCAAGGGTCTAACTATGGCTACACCTTC.

CDR3 DNA: TGTGCCAGCAGCGTAGGGGGGGGCACTAGCACAGATACGCAGTATTTT. Translation: CASSVGGGTSTDTQYF. This chain links TRBV9 with TRBJ2-3, with a tentative D call TRBD2 (7 bases). CDR3 size: 16 residues. The germline V gene encodes CDR1 SGDLS and CDR2 YYNGEE. Trimming cost V 0 bases and J 0 bases, with 11 bases left between them.

The V gene is TRBV28, the J gene TRBJ1-1; no reliable D call. Germline assignment: CDR1 MDHEN and CDR2 SYDVKM. Trimming removed 7 bases at V and 1 base at J, with 13 bases between. The CDR3 has 14 residues. For the CDR3, the DNA is TGTGCCAGCAAGTCTTGGGCGACGAACACTGAAGCTTTCTTT. Translated: CASKSWATNTEAFF. Filled out from reference TRBV28 and TRBJ1-1, the complete variable domain reads DVKVTQSSRYLVKRTGEKVFLECVQDMDHENMFWYRQDPGLGLRLIYFSYDVKMKEKGDIPEGYSVSREKKERFSLILESASTNQTSMYLCASKSWATNTEAFFGQGTRLTVV.

The chain is built from TRBV6-1 and TRBJ1-4; D call uncertain. The CDR3 sequence is 15 residues long. Per germline, CDR1 MNHNS and CDR2 SASEGT. V gave up 1 base and J gave up 0 bases, with 6 bases separating them. CDR3 region: CASSEVWSTNEKLFF. The CDR3 nucleotides are TGTGCCAGCAGTGAAGTGTGGTCAACTAATGAAAAACTGTTTTTT.

V gene TRBV10-1 combines with J gene TRBJ2-5; D is ambiguous. CDR3 length equals 16 residues. CDR1 is WNHNN and CDR2 is SYGVQD in the germline V gene (reference sequence). With 6 bases removed from V and 4 bases from J, the gap between germline ends came to 21 bases. CDR3 DNA: TGCGCCAGCAGCTCGGATTTCCCAGAGGCAGGAGAGACCCAGTACTTC. Translating gives CASSSDFPEAGETQYF.

This chain connects TRBV9 to TRBJ2-1; D is uncertain. CDR3 length: 12 residues. The germline V gene encodes CDR1 SGDLS and CDR2 YYNGEE. V was trimmed by 0 bases and J by 5 bases, leaving 3 bases between them. DNA for the CDR3: TGTGCCAGCAGCGTAGCAAACAATGAGCAGTTCTTC. As protein: CASSVANNEQFF.

The chain combines TRBV28 with TRBJ1-1; no clear D gene. There are 13 residues in the CDR3. Germline loops: CDR1 MDHEN, CDR2 SYDVKM. V gave up 6 bases and J gave up 1 base, with 9 bases separating them. CDR3 sequence reads: CASSLPENTEAFF. As DNA, the CDR3 is TGTGCCAGCAGCCTCCCCGAGAACACTGAAGCTTTCTTT.

The chain is built from TRBV24-1 and TRBJ2-7; TRBD2 aligns across 7 bases. The CDR3 extends over 12 amino acids. Germline CDR1 and CDR2: KGHDR and SFDVKD. Losses at the gene ends were 3 bases for V and 5 bases for J; bases not matched to a gene: 0. CDR3 sequence (DNA): TGTGCCACCAGTGATGGGGGGGACGAGCAGTACTTC. Its protein is CATSDGGDEQYF.

CDR3 DNA sequence: TGTGCCACCCAAAGTAGCGGGAGGACCCCCTTGGGAGAGCAGTTCTTC. Protein product: CATQSSGRTPLGEQFF. This rearrangement joins TRBV24-1 to TRBJ2-1; TRBD2 agrees at 10 bases. Germline CDR1 KGHDR, CDR2 SFDVKD. The ends lost 9 bases at V and 10 bases at J; junction bases unmatched: 17. The CDR3 sequence is 16 residues long.

The V and J genes are TRBV6-5 and TRBJ2-7; D is ambiguous. Trimming took 0 bases from V and 6 from J, leaving 6 bases between them. The CDR3 consists of 12 residues. Germline assignment: CDR1 MNHEY and CDR2 SVGAGI. This CDR3 reads CASSYSPVEQYF. The CDR3 bases are TGTGCCAGCAGTTACTCTCCCGTCGAGCAGTACTTC.

J is TRBJ1-5 and V is TRBV13; the D is unclear. Trimming stripped 4 bases from V and 7 bases from J, with 14 bases between. The CDR3 runs 14 residues. Germline values: CDR1 PRHDT, CDR2 FYEKMQ (reference sequence). The CDR3 loop reads CASSSRGARQPQHF. As DNA, the CDR3 is TGTGCCAGCAGCTCCCGTGGAGCCAGGCAGCCCCAGCATTTT.

This chain connects TRBV11-2 to TRBJ1-3; D call uncertain. Germline V CDR1 and CDR2: SGHAT, FQNNGV. Trimming removed 2 bases at V and 4 bases at J, with 12 bases between. The CDR3 has 15 residues. The CDR3: CASSLQYISGNTIYF. The CDR3 DNA sequence: TGTGCCAGCAGCTTACAGTACATCTCCGGAAACACCATATATTTT.

The gene calls are TRBV7-7 and TRBJ2-5; 7 bases agree with TRBD1. Per the germline V gene, CDR1 is SSHAT and CDR2 is FNYEAQ (reference sequence). The length of the CDR3 is 15 residues. The ends lost 0 bases at V and 5 bases at J; junction bases unmatched: 6. CDR3 DNA: TGTGCCAGCAGCTTAGCCCTGCAGGGGGTGGAGACCCAGTACTTC. Its protein is CASSLALQGVETQYF.

J is TRBJ2-1 and V is TRBV2; no firm D call. From germline, CDR1 is SNHLY and CDR2 FYNNEI. V lost 10 bases and J lost 12, with 16 bases in between. The CDR3 contains 11 residues. Here the CDR3 reads CAIDGTTGQFF. In DNA form, the CDR3 reads TGTGCCATCGACGGTACCACGGGGCAGTTCTTC.

The chain couples TRBV9 to TRBJ2-3; D could derive from TRBD1 or TRBD2 (5 bases each). CDR3 length: 15 residues. The V gene lost 6 bases and the J gene lost 2 bases, with 16 bases spanning the gap. The germline V gene has CDR1 SGDLS and CDR2 YYNGEE. CDR3 DNA sequence: TGTGCCAGCACCCCTCGGGGCTTTTACACAGATACGCAGTATTTT. Protein product: CASTPRGFYTDTQYF.

This clone has only one observation. In DNA, the CDR3 is TGCGCCAGCAGCCAAGATAGAGTGGCGGGGGGAGTTTGGTATGAGACCCAGTACTTC. As protein: CASSQDRVAGGVWYETQYF. V and J are TRBV4-3 and TRBJ2-5; 8 bases line up with TRBD2. With V trimmed by 0 bases and J by 5 bases, 17 bases remained unmatched. Germline CDR1 is LGHNA and CDR2 is YSLEER. This CDR3 comprises 19 residues.

The rearrangement joins TRBV28 to TRBJ2-2, with TRBD2 identical over 12 bases. The CDR3 covers 17 residues. J gave up 5 bases and V 6 bases, and 10 bases lay outside the gene matches. CDR1 is MDHEN, CDR2 SYDVKM, per germline. CDR3: CASRPGLAGRWTGELFF. CDR3 nucleotide sequence: TGTGCCAGCAGACCAGGACTAGCGGGAAGGTGGACCGGGGAGCTGTTTTTT.